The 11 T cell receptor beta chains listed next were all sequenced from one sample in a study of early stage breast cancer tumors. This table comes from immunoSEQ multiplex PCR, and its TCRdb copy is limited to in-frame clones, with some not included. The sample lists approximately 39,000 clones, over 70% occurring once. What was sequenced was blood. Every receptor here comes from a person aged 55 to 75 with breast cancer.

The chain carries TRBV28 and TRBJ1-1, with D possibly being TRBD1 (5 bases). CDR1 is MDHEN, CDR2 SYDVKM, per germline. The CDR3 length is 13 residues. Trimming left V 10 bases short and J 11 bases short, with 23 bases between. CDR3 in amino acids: CAIVNGRVGKAFF. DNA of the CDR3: TGTGCCATCGTGAATGGCAGGGTGGGAAAGGCTTTCTTT.

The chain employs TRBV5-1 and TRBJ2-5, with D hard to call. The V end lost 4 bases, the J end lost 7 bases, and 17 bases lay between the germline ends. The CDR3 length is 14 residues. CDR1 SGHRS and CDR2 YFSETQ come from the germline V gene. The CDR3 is CASSRTAGYGTQYF. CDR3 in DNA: TGCGCCAGCAGCAGAACCGCAGGCTATGGGACCCAGTACTTC.

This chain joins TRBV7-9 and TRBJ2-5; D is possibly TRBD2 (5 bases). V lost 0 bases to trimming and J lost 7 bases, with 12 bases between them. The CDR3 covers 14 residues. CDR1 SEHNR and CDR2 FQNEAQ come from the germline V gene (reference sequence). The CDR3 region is CASSLAGSSVTQYF. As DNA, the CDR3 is TGTGCCAGCAGCTTAGCTGGGAGTTCTGTGACCCAGTACTTC.

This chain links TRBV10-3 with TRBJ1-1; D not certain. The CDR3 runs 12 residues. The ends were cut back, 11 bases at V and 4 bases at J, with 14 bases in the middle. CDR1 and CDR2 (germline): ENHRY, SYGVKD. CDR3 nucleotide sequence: TGTGCCGCAAGAGGCCAAACCACTGAAGCTTTCTTT. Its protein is CAARGQTTEAFF.

CDR3: CASSETRGYNEQFF. The CDR3 bases are TGTGCCAGCAGTGAAACCCGCGGTTACAATGAGCAGTTCTTC. V gene TRBV2 combines with J gene TRBJ2-1; D is undetermined. Germline CDR1 and CDR2: SNHLY and FYNNEI. The CDR3 has 14 residues. V was trimmed by 2 bases and J by 4 bases, leaving 9 bases between them. Using reference TRBV2 and TRBJ2-1 for the parts outside the CDR3, the full variable domain is EPEVTQTPSHQVTQMGQEVILRCVPISNHLYFYWYRQILGQKVEFLVSFYNNEISEKSEIFDDQFSVERPDGSNFTLKIRSTKLEDSAMYFCASSETRGYNEQFFGPGTRLTVL.

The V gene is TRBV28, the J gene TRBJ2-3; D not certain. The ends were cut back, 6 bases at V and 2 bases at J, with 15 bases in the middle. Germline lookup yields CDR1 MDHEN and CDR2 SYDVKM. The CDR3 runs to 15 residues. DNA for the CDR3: TGTGCCAGCAGGAAGGACCGCAGGAACACAGATACGCAGTATTTT. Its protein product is CASRKDRRNTDTQYF.

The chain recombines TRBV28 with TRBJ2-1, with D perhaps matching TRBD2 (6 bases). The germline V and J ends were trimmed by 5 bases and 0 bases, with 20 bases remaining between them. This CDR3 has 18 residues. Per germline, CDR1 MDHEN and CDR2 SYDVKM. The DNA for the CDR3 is TGTGCCAGCAGTGGACTATATGGGGACGGATCCTCCTACAATGAGCAGTTCTTC. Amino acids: CASSGLYGDGSSYNEQFF.

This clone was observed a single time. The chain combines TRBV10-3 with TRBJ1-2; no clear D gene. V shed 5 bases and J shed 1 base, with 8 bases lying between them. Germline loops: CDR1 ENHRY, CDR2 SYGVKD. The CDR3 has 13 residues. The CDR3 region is CAISPQDNYGYTF. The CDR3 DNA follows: TGTGCCATCAGTCCCCAGGATAACTATGGCTACACCTTC.

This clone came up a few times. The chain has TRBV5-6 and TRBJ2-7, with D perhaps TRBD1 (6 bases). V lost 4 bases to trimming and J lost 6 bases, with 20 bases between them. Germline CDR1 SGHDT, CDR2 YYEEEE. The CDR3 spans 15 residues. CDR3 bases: TGTGCCAGCAGCGGGAGCAGCAGACGAGGGGGCGAGCAGTACTTC. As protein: CASSGSSRRGGEQYF. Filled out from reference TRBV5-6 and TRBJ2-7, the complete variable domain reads DAGVTQSPTHLIKTRGQQVTLRCSPKSGHDTVSWYQQALGQGPQFIFQYYEEEERQRGNFPDRFSGHQFPNYSSELNVNALLLGDSALYLCASSGSSRRGGEQYFGPGTRLTVT.

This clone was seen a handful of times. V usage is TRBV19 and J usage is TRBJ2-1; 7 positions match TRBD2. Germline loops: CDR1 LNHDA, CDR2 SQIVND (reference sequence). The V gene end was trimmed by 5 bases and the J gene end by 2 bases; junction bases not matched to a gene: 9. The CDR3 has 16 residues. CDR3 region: CASSWGGDGTYNEQFF. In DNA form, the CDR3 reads TGTGCCAGTAGTTGGGGGGGTGACGGAACCTACAATGAGCAGTTCTTC.

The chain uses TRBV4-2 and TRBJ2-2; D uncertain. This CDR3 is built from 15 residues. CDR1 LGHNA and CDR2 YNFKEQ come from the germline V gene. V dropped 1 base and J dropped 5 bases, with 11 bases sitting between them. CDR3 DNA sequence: TGTGCCAGCAGCCAAGCTGAGATAACAACCGGGGAGCTGTTTTTT. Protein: CASSQAEITTGELFF.